Detailed here is one TCR beta chain. The table lists this clone with a count of one. Its cognate antigen has yet to be identified. No clone much larger than this one lies a single base away; base qualities are absent. TCRbeta CDR3 regions were amplified from genomic DNA by means of the immunoSEQ Assay, a bias-controlled multiplex PCR. From the authors' description of their analysis: Within the assay, amplification of reference gene primers was used to estimate how many nucleated cells each sample contained. To quantify the absolute abundance of each unique TCRbeta CDR3 rearrangement, sequence reads were collapsed and filtered. For each sample, productive Simpson clonality was calculated by taking the square root of Simpson's diversity index across productive rearrangements. TCRdb mirrors the immuneACCESS table, restricted to in-frame sequences. Some clones are absent from its copies; in checked studies, under half trace to an unresolved V gene, and the reason for the others is unknown. The DNA was the basis for D and trimming; V, J and clone size are from that table. For this sample there are 30,000 to 40,000 clones; 85% to 90% appear just once. The top ten clones comprise around 9.1% of the sample.

For this chain, trimming is 0 bases at the V end and 1 base at the J end, and the number of junction bases without a gene match is 8. CDR1 and CDR2 (SGHRS, YFSETQ) derive from the germline V gene. The CDR3 has 17 amino acids, counting the end cysteine and phenylalanine. Only the CDR3 portion is preserved as DNA: 51 bases, with reading frame beginning at the first base. These data originate in a study of blood T cell repertoires in COVID-19 (dated by TCRdb to 2020 to 2021). Background on the whole study: Samples from collaborators originated in the United States, Italy and Spain and spanned both the acute and convalescent phases of COVID-19. HLA class I and class II types, where available, came from metadata supplied by the sample provider rather than from assay-based typing. A freely available public database, intended as a resource for researchers studying the immune response to SARS-CoV-2, is where the repertoires were released. The prospective study material was composed of cDNA or gDNA derived from T cells, B-cell-depleted T cells, or PBMCs. Sample metadata almost always included a de-identified subject ID, COVID-19 status, age in years and sex. Subjects who had been exposed to COVID-19, were actively infected with it, or had recovered from it provided the deeply sampled blood TCRbeta repertoires that made up the dataset. The samples were drawn from two sources: the first 160 participants of the ongoing ImmuneRACE study, and 1,200 or so subjects contributed by 6 global collaborators.

Whole blood was collected in K2EDTA tubes by collaborating institutions according to the institutions' own protocols. Collaborator samples were shipped for TCRbeta analysis as frozen whole blood, isolated PBMCs, or DNA extracted from either sample type. The paper's findings and limits, for the study overall: The amount of clinical and demographic metadata varied by source and participant and was provided uncurated.

The rearranged segments are TRBV5-1 and TRBJ2-3; 7 bases in the junction line up with TRBD2. Sequencing was done on a sample of peripheral blood. This receptor was taken from an older man with active COVID-19. The CDR3 in this case is CASSLDGAGVGTDTQYF. In nucleotide form, the sequence is TGCGCCAGCAGCTTGGATGGCGCGGGAGTAGGCACAGATACGCAGTATTTT.